This T cell receptor beta chain was recovered during a study of graft-versus-host responses after intestinal transplantation. As for the study in general: Every recipient had anti-thymocyte globulin induction and around 3 years of tacrolimus plus steroids.

On this clone: Antigen specificity is unknown.

The data were produced by immunoSEQ multiplex PCR, yet TCRdb's version contains in-frame clones alone and is incomplete. The sample lists about 86,000 clones; roughly 90% were seen once. This receptor was identified in a human donor who was the organ donor for an intestinal transplant. The sequencing used unstimulated CD4+ T cells sorted from spleen or lymph node cells, collected before transplant.

Here the CDR3 DNA reads TGTGCCAGCAGCTTAGATCTAGCGGGGGGCACAGATACGCAGTATTTT. This codes for CASSLDLAGGTDTQYF. This chain connects TRBV11-1 to TRBJ2-3; 10 bases map to TRBD2. With V trimmed by 1 base and J by 1 base, 2 bases remained unmatched. CDR1 is SGHAT, CDR2 FQDESV, per germline (reference sequence). The CDR3 is 16 residues long.